One sample yielded the 27 T cell receptor beta chains listed below, sequenced in a study of blood T cell repertoires in COVID-19. The protocol was immunoSEQ multiplex PCR, while the TCRdb copy is restricted to in-frame clones and leaves out a portion. This table holds tens of thousands of clones, 91% found once. Sequenced: peripheral blood. The receptors here all came from a human donor in a cohort sampled during active COVID-19.

The gene calls are TRBV6-5 and TRBJ2-7; maybe TRBD1 (7 bases). The germline V gene has CDR1 MNHEY and CDR2 SVGAGI. The CDR3 is 15 residues long. The V end lost 0 bases, the J end lost 3 bases, and 12 bases lay between the germline ends. This CDR3 is CASSYSAGQNYEQYF. The DNA of the CDR3 is TGTGCCAGCAGTTACTCGGCGGGACAGAACTACGAGCAGTACTTC.

V gene TRBV9 combines with J gene TRBJ2-1; 9 bases line up with TRBD1. Germline CDR1 SGDLS, CDR2 YYNGEE. The CDR3 consists of 16 residues. V lost 1 base to trimming and J lost 4 bases; unmatched junction nucleotides: 6. In DNA form, the CDR3 reads TGTGCCAGCAGCGTACGGGACAGGGATATATACAATGAGCAGTTCTTC. As protein: CASSVRDRDIYNEQFF.

The chain joins TRBV12-3 or TRBV12-4 to TRBJ2-7; possibly TRBD2 for D (6 bases). Trimming shortened V by 6 bases and J by 2 bases, and 11 bases separated the two germline ends. The CDR3 loop spans 13 amino acids. CDR3 region: CASRVGGTYEQYF. Written as DNA, the CDR3 is TGTGCCAGCAGGGTGGGGGGAACCTACGAGCAGTACTTC.

The V gene is TRBV18, the J gene TRBJ2-7; TRBD1 matches at 7 bases. Germline V gene data show CDR1 as KGHSH and CDR2 as LQKENI. This CDR3 has 17 residues. The J segment lost 1 base and the V segment lost 4 bases, leaving 13 bases of the junction unmatched. The CDR3 coding sequence is TGTGCCAGCTCACAGGCCTCCGGGACAGCGAATTCCTACGAGCAGTACTTC. Protein sequence: CASSQASGTANSYEQYF.

This chain links TRBV6-2 or TRBV6-3 with TRBJ1-1, with a weak D call TRBD1 (5 bases). CDR1 MNHEY and CDR2 SVGEGT come from the germline V gene. This CDR3 has 15 amino acids. V was trimmed by 6 bases and J by 0 bases, leaving 14 bases between them. Written as DNA, the CDR3 is TGTGCCAGCAGCCGGGGGGGGACGGTGAACACTGAAGCTTTCTTT. This encodes CASSRGGTVNTEAFF.

The chain carries TRBV11-2 and TRBJ2-7; maybe TRBD1 (8 bases). Germline V CDR1 and CDR2: SGHAT, FQNNGV. The CDR3 has 14 residues. The germline V and J ends were trimmed by 3 bases and 4 bases, with 13 bases remaining between them. CDR3 bases: TGTGCCAGCAGCTTTACAGGGGGAGGGTACGAGCAGTACTTC. Translating it yields CASSFTGGGYEQYF. The whole variable domain, remainder taken from reference TRBV11-2 and TRBJ2-7, is EAGVAQSPRYKIIEKRQSVAFWCNPISGHATLYWYQQILGQGPKLLIQFQNNGVVDDSQLPKDRFSAERLKGVDSTLKIQPAKLEDSAVYLCASSFTGGGYEQYFGPGTRLTVT.

This clone was recorded only once. V is TRBV9 and J is TRBJ1-2; D unresolved. CDR3 length: 15 amino acids. The germline gives CDR1 SGDLS, CDR2 YYNGEE. Between the trimmed V and J ends, which lost 0 bases and 5 bases, there was a span of 14 bases. CDR3 nucleotide sequence: TGTGCCAGCAGCGTAGGTTATTCGGGGAATTATGGCTACACCTTC. The encoded protein is CASSVGYSGNYGYTF.

This chain connects TRBV6-6 to TRBJ2-7; D is perhaps TRBD2 (5 bases). V was cut by 10 bases and J by 2 bases, with 15 bases left in between. Germline V gene data show CDR1 as MNHNY and CDR2 as SVGAGI (reference sequence). The CDR3 runs 13 residues. The CDR3 protein is CATRERETYEQYF. CDR3 nucleotides: TGTGCCACTCGGGAACGGGAAACCTACGAGCAGTACTTC.

The rearrangement joins TRBV5-4 to TRBJ1-1; D might be TRBD1 (5 bases). CDR1 and CDR2 from the germline V gene are SGHNT and YYREEE (reference sequence). The germline V and J ends were trimmed by 4 bases and 1 base, with 14 bases remaining between them. CDR3 length: 15 amino acids. For the CDR3, the DNA is TGTGCCAGCAGCCCCCCGGGGGTTCGGAACACTGAAGCTTTCTTT. This codes for CASSPPGVRNTEAFF.

V gene TRBV7-3 combines with J gene TRBJ2-1; 11 bases fit TRBD2. V lost 4 bases and J lost 4; bases outside the gene matches: 6. CDR1 is SGHTA, CDR2 FQGTGA, per germline. The CDR3 sequence is 16 residues long. The CDR3 loop reads CASSSLAGVAYNEQFF. The CDR3 bases are TGTGCCAGCAGCTCACTAGCGGGGGTAGCTTACAATGAGCAGTTCTTC.

The chain has TRBV7-9 and TRBJ1-2, with no clear D. Per germline, CDR1 SEHNR and CDR2 FQNEAQ (reference sequence). Between the trimmed V and J ends, which lost 4 bases and 0 bases, there was a span of 9 bases. This CDR3 has 14 amino acids. The DNA of the CDR3 is TGTGCCAGCAGCTCTTCGGGAGCTAACTATGGCTACACCTTC. Protein: CASSSSGANYGYTF.

The CDR3 loop is CASSLGQGNTEAFF. The CDR3 DNA follows: TGTGCCAGCAGCCTTGGACAGGGGAACACTGAAGCTTTCTTT. The V call is TRBV7-6, the J call TRBJ1-1, with 8 bases that match TRBD1. This CDR3 is 14 amino acids long. The germline CDR1 and CDR2 sequences are SGHVS and FNYEAQ. V shed 5 bases and J 1 base; nucleotides not matched to a gene: 3.

Only a few counts were recorded for this clone. V is TRBV10-2 and J is TRBJ2-2, with D possibly being TRBD2 (6 bases). CDR3 size: 15 residues. Germline V lookup: CDR1 WSHSY, CDR2 SAAADI. With 3 bases removed from V and 5 bases from J, the gap between germline ends came to 13 bases. The CDR3 here is CASSELAGWTGELFF. The CDR3 coding sequence is TGCGCCAGCAGTGAACTAGCCGGGTGGACCGGGGAGCTGTTTTTT.

V is TRBV5-8 and J is TRBJ2-7; 7 nucleotides line up with TRBD1. The trim removed 2 bases at V and 2 bases at J, leaving 1 base unmatched. Germline CDR1 is SGHTS and CDR2 is YDEGEE. CDR3 length: 13 amino acids. This CDR3 reads CASSFRGTYEQYF. In nucleotides, the CDR3 is TGTGCCAGCAGCTTCAGGGGGACCTACGAGCAGTACTTC.

CDR3: CASNSGGTDTQYF. The CDR3 DNA reads as TGTGCCAGCAATAGCGGGGGCACAGATACGCAGTATTTT. V gene TRBV9 combines with J gene TRBJ2-3; 8 nucleotides line up with TRBD2. Germline V gene lookup returns CDR1 SGDLS and CDR2 YYNGEE. The CDR3 loop spans 13 amino acids. V lost 6 bases and J lost 1; bases outside the gene matches: 1.

V usage is TRBV30 and J usage is TRBJ2-7, with 8 bases aligning to TRBD1. V lost 3 bases to trimming and J lost 6 bases; unmatched junction nucleotides: 1. The CDR3 is 11 amino acids. The germline gives CDR1 GTSNPN, CDR2 SVGIG (reference sequence). This chain's CDR3 is CAWRTGVEQYF. The CDR3 region has the DNA TGTGCCTGGAGGACAGGGGTCGAGCAGTACTTC.

The genes are TRBV6-5 and TRBJ2-5; 9 nucleotides match TRBD2. Per the germline V gene, CDR1 is MNHEY and CDR2 is SVGAGI. There are 14 residues in the CDR3. V shed 7 bases, J shed 3 bases, and the junction held 6 bases outside the gene matches. The CDR3 DNA reads as TGTGCCAGCACCCTCGCGGGGGGGGAAGAGACCCAGTACTTC. Its protein product is CASTLAGGEETQYF.

The chain uses TRBV7-2 and TRBJ2-3; 9 bases match TRBD2. The germline V gene encodes CDR1 SGHTA and CDR2 FQGNSA. The CDR3 is made up of 13 amino acids. J gave up 4 bases and V 6 bases, and 2 bases lay outside the gene matches. Here the CDR3 reads CASRGGGADTQYF. The CDR3 DNA follows: TGTGCCAGCAGAGGCGGGGGGGCAGATACGCAGTATTTT.

This clone was observed once. V and J are TRBV5-5 and TRBJ1-2; 10 bases match TRBD1. The ends lost 1 base at V and 7 bases at J; junction bases unmatched: 4. The V gene's germline CDR1 is SGHKS and CDR2 YYEKEE (reference sequence). The CDR3 extends over 14 amino acids. This CDR3 is CASSLQGDRGGYTF. The DNA of the CDR3 is TGTGCCAGCAGCTTGCAAGGGGACAGGGGTGGCTACACCTTC.

The V gene is TRBV12-3 or TRBV12-4, the J gene TRBJ1-2; 7 positions agree with TRBD1. The CDR3 covers 13 residues. V was clipped by 6 bases and J by 2 bases; unmatched bases: 3. The CDR3 reads CASRPGQNYGYTF. The CDR3, as DNA: TGTGCCAGCAGACCGGGACAGAACTATGGCTACACCTTC.

This clone was detected only a few times. The rearrangement uses TRBV2 and TRBJ2-7; TRBD1 matches at 7 bases. The CDR3 runs to 17 residues. With 5 bases clipped from V and 3 bases from J, the junction kept 16 bases outside the gene matches. Germline CDR1 reads SNHLY; CDR2 reads FYNNEI. CDR3 coding DNA: TGTGCCAGCAGTCCGAGACCTCCGGGACAGATGAGCTACGAGCAGTACTTC. This encodes CASSPRPPGQMSYEQYF.

This clone was observed a few times. The chain joins TRBV7-2 to TRBJ1-1; TRBD1 matches 8 bases. The length of the CDR3 is 14 residues. V trimming: 6 bases; J trimming: 5 bases; junction bases outside the gene matches: 8. The V gene's germline CDR1 is SGHTA and CDR2 FQGNSA. The CDR3, as DNA: TGTGCCAGCAGTCTGGACAGGGAGTATACTGAAGCTTTCTTT. As protein: CASSLDREYTEAFF.

V is TRBV6-2 or TRBV6-3 and J is TRBJ2-5; 9 nucleotides agree with TRBD2. CDR1 and CDR2 from the germline V gene are MNHEY and SVGEGT. The V gene end was trimmed by 5 bases and the J gene end by 1 base; junction bases not matched to a gene: 5. The CDR3 totals 15 residues. DNA of the CDR3: TGTGCCAGCAGTGCCCCAGCGGGGGGCCAAGAGACCCAGTACTTC. Amino acid sequence: CASSAPAGGQETQYF.

The chain combines TRBV4-1 with TRBJ2-2; no reliable D call. The CDR3 consists of 15 residues. Trimming left V 0 bases short and J 8 bases short, with 13 bases between. Per the germline V gene, CDR1 is MGHRA and CDR2 is YSYEKL. The CDR3, as DNA: TGCGCCAGCAGCCAAGATCACCCGCTCGGTGGGGAGCTGTTTTTT. This translates into CASSQDHPLGGELFF.

This chain connects TRBV5-1 to TRBJ2-3, with 9 bases identical to TRBD2. V was pared by 3 bases and J by 4 bases, with 6 bases of the junction left unmatched. In germline, CDR1 is SGHRS, CDR2 YFSETQ. The CDR3 totals 15 residues. CDR3 in amino acids: CASSSLAGTADTQYF. CDR3 coding DNA: TGCGCCAGCAGCTCGCTAGCGGGGACGGCAGATACGCAGTATTTT.

V gene TRBV6-2 or TRBV6-3 combines with J gene TRBJ1-2, with 8 bases identical to TRBD1. The CDR3 is 15 amino acids. CDR1 and CDR2 (germline): MNHEY, SVGEGT. V was clipped by 2 bases and J by 13 bases; unmatched bases: 15. The CDR3 reads CASSYGWGRGRGSTF. CDR3 bases: TGTGCCAGCAGTTACGGTTGGGGCAGGGGGCGAGGTTCCACCTTC.

The chain carries TRBV13 and TRBJ1-3, with D possibly being TRBD1 (5 bases). V shed 0 bases and J shed 4 bases, with 13 bases lying between them. Germline CDR1 PRHDT, CDR2 FYEKMQ (reference sequence). CDR3 length: 16 amino acids. For the CDR3, the DNA is TGTGCCAGCAGCTTAGGCCGAAGGCAGGGAGGAAACACCATATATTTT. Its translation is CASSLGRRQGGNTIYF.